In this sample, the clone carrying this T cell receptor beta chain turned up once. Its matching antigen is unknown. This entry comes from a study of tumor and adjacent non-tumor tissue in lung cancer. Turning to the study itself: Approximately 4 million productive TCRbeta reads were obtained per sample on average.

The CDR3 spans 14 residues. Trimming at V came to 10 bases and at J to 5 bases, leaving 14 bases not matched to a gene. Germline loops: CDR1 MNHNS, CDR2 SASEGT. Overall study findings and caveats: Tumor tissue had significantly higher TCR diversity than normal lung.

A modified ARM-PCR protocol with three rounds of nested PCR amplified TCRbeta. Each CDR3 protein gets one entry after TCRdb re-called the multiplex PCR reads with MiXCR. The table records some 100,000 distinct CDR3 sequences, roughly 80% of them present only once. This sample's RNA came from whole unsorted tissue. The source of this sequence is a woman aged 60 to 75 with non-small cell lung cancer. The chain recombines TRBV6-1 with TRBJ2-7; 7 nucleotides match TRBD1. The sample taken for sequencing was lung tumor tissue. The CDR3 spells CAITRNGQEDEQYF. The CDR3 coding sequence is TGTGCCATCACGCGCAACGGACAGGAGGACGAGCAGTACTTC.